The 6 T cell receptor beta chains reported below all come from one sample, sequenced in a study of blood T cell repertoires in COVID-19. Profiled with immunoSEQ multiplex PCR; TCRdb holds only in-frame clones, not every one. The data show roughly 100,000 clones, with about 85% seen just once and 3% to 3.5% held by the top ten. Source material: peripheral blood. The source is a man in his forties or fifties in a cohort sampled during active COVID-19.

The CDR3 loop reads CASGHIGGEAFF. The CDR3 DNA reads as TGTGCCAGCGGTCACATAGGGGGAGAGGCTTTCTTT. The chain recombines TRBV11-1 with TRBJ1-1; TRBD1 is a possible D gene (6 bases). This CDR3 spans 12 amino acids. In germline, CDR1 is SGHAT, CDR2 FQDESV (reference sequence). The V end was cut by 8 bases, the J end by 11 bases, with 18 bases between.

DNA for the CDR3: TGTGCCAGCAGCCCACGTAGCGGGGGGGCGTTAGATACGCAGTATTTT. This codes for CASSPRSGGALDTQYF. J is TRBJ2-3 and V is TRBV11-3; 11 bases align to TRBD2. Germline V lookup: CDR1 SGHNT, CDR2 YENEEA. The CDR3 is 16 residues long. The J segment lost 5 bases and the V segment lost 5 bases, leaving 9 bases of the junction unmatched.

The chain employs TRBV19 and TRBJ2-1; D unclear. The CDR3 spans 14 residues. Trimming left V 6 bases short and J 2 bases short, with 11 bases between. Germline V lookup: CDR1 LNHDA, CDR2 SQIVND (reference sequence). CDR3 protein: CASRETSTYNEQFF. DNA of the CDR3: TGTGCCAGTAGGGAGACCTCGACCTACAATGAGCAGTTCTTC.

The chain employs TRBV6-1 and TRBJ1-6; tentative D call: TRBD1 (6 bases). Germline-derived CDR1 and CDR2 are MNHNS and SASEGT. CDR3 length: 17 amino acids. V was clipped by 4 bases and J by 5 bases, with 18 bases between them. The DNA for the CDR3 is TGTGCCAGCAGTGTTAACAGGGAGGGAGTCAATAATTCACCCCTCCACTTT. This encodes CASSVNREGVNNSPLHF.

This clone was picked up a small number of times. Compared with germline, one end of the junction differs, possibly owing to a read error. The V gene is TRBV7-9, the J gene TRBJ1-3; 7 bases are shared with TRBD1. CDR1 and CDR2 (germline): SEHNR, FQNEAQ (reference sequence). The CDR3 spans 14 residues. CDR3 DNA: TGTGCCAGCAGCGAAAAACAGGGGTTTGGGCCCGTCCTCTTT. Protein product: CASSEKQGFGPVLF.

V gene TRBV5-4 combines with J gene TRBJ1-1, with a tentative D call TRBD1 (5 bases). The germline V gene encodes CDR1 SGHNT and CDR2 YYREEE (reference sequence). V lost 4 bases and J lost 3, with 19 bases in between. This CDR3 region has 16 residues. In DNA, the CDR3 is TGTGCCAGCAGCCGGGGGGGAAGGGGCACGGACACTGAAGCTTTCTTT. It is translated as CASSRGGRGTDTEAFF. The full variable domain, its missing parts supplied by reference TRBV5-4 and TRBJ1-1, is ETGVTQSPTHLIKTRGQQVTLRCSSQSGHNTVSWYQQALGQGPQFIFQYYREEENGRGNFPPRFSGLQFPNYSSELNVNALELDDSALYLCASSRGGRGTDTEAFFGQGTRLTVV.